Listed below are T cell receptor beta chains from one sample, sequenced in a study of CD8+CD57+ T cells in acquired aplastic anemia. Via MiXCR, TCRdb re-called the reads, giving one row per CDR3 protein. The table lists 60,000 to 75,000 distinct CDR3 sequences, roughly 54% of them singletons. The sequenced material came from sorted CD4+, CD8+, or CD8+CD57+ T cells (not recorded which) from PBMCs. The receptors originated from a human donor in good health, serving as a control. Both conserved end residues are part of each CDR3. Fields, in order: clone size, J gene, D gene, V gene, CDR3 DNA, CDR3 protein. D genes are given only for firm matches. Where a row states a size, it is once, few, many or the class of an expanded clone; other rows omit it.

clone size: -
J gene: TRBJ2-7
D gene: -
V gene: TRBV29-1
CDR3 DNA: TGCAGCGTTTCAACAGGTGGCGAGCAGTACTTC
CDR3 protein: CSVSTGGEQYF

clone size: many
J gene: TRBJ2-1
D gene: TRBD2
V gene: TRBV6-6
CDR3 DNA: TGTGCCAGCAGTCTCCGGACTAGCAGCAATGAGCAGTTCTTC
CDR3 protein: CASSLRTSSNEQFF

clone size: -
J gene: TRBJ1-6
D gene: TRBD1
V gene: TRBV29-1
CDR3 DNA: TGCAGCCGGGACAGGGGCCGGTCAACCCTCCACTTT
CDR3 protein: CSRDRGRSTLHF

clone size: many
J gene: TRBJ1-6
D gene: TRBD1
V gene: TRBV6-1
CDR3 DNA: TGTGCCAGCTCCCGGGACAGTGGTAATTCACCCCTCCACTTT
CDR3 protein: CASSRDSGNSPLHF

clone size: -
J gene: TRBJ1-1
D gene: -
V gene: TRBV19
CDR3 DNA: TGTGCCAGTAGTATGGAAGGGAAGAACACTGAAGCTTTCTTT
CDR3 protein: CASSMEGKNTEAFF

clone size: -
J gene: TRBJ2-1
D gene: -
V gene: TRBV10-1
CDR3 DNA: TGCGCCAGCAGTGAGGGCGGGATGCTGTTTATTGAGCAGTTCTTC
CDR3 protein: CASSEGGMLFIEQFF

clone size: many
J gene: TRBJ1-6
D gene: -
V gene: TRBV30
CDR3 DNA: TGTGCCTGGAGTGTGGTTTCGGATAATTCACCCCTCCACTTT
CDR3 protein: CAWSVVSDNSPLHF

clone size: many
J gene: TRBJ1-1
D gene: TRBD1
V gene: TRBV2
CDR3 DNA: TGTACCAGCACCCCGGGACAGGGGGCGGGAGGCACTGAAGCTTTCTTT
CDR3 protein: CTSTPGQGAGGTEAFF

clone size: -
J gene: TRBJ2-7
D gene: TRBD1
V gene: TRBV7-6
CDR3 DNA: TGTGCCAGCAGCTCGGACAGGGTGCTCTACGAGCAGTACTTC
CDR3 protein: CASSSDRVLYEQYF

clone size: few
J gene: TRBJ2-3
D gene: TRBD2
V gene: TRBV2
CDR3 DNA: TGTGCCAGCACCCGGGGGGGGGATACGCAGTATTTT
CDR3 protein: CASTRGGDTQYF

clone size: -
J gene: TRBJ2-7
D gene: TRBD1
V gene: TRBV24-1
CDR3 DNA: TGTGCCATCAGTGAGGGGAGGGGGACAGGGGGCTTGGCAACCTACGAGCAGTACTTC
CDR3 protein: CAISEGRGTGGLATYEQYF

clone size: many
J gene: TRBJ1-1
D gene: -
V gene: TRBV11-3
CDR3 DNA: TGTGCCAGCAGCCCCACAATGAACACTGAAGCTTTCTTT
CDR3 protein: CASSPTMNTEAFF

clone size: many
J gene: TRBJ1-5
D gene: TRBD1
V gene: TRBV27
CDR3 DNA: TGTGCCAGCAGACGACAGACAGGGAATCAGCCCCAGCATTTT
CDR3 protein: CASRRQTGNQPQHF

clone size: many
J gene: TRBJ1-1
D gene: TRBD1
V gene: TRBV6-1
CDR3 DNA: TGTGCCAGCAGTGGCGACTGGACAGGGGGCTGGACTGAAGCTTTCTTT
CDR3 protein: CASSGDWTGGWTEAFF

clone size: many
J gene: TRBJ2-7
D gene: TRBD1
V gene: TRBV5-6
CDR3 DNA: TGTGCCAGCAGCTTCGTGGACAGGGGGCGCTCCGAGCAGTACTTC
CDR3 protein: CASSFVDRGRSEQYF

clone size: many
J gene: TRBJ1-4
D gene: TRBD1
V gene: TRBV12-3/TRBV12-4
CDR3 DNA: TGTGCCAGCAGTTTAGGGACAGGGGTAAATGAAAAACTGTTTTTT
CDR3 protein: CASSLGTGVNEKLFF

clone size: -
J gene: TRBJ1-1
D gene: -
V gene: TRBV10-3
CDR3 DNA: TGTGCCATCAGTGAGTCGAGCGTAAGGAACACTGAAGCTTTCTTT
CDR3 protein: CAISESSVRNTEAFF

clone size: -
J gene: TRBJ2-7
D gene: -
V gene: TRBV24-1
CDR3 DNA: TGTGCCACCAGCAGCAAGCAGGGGGGGGTCTACGAGCAGTACTTC
CDR3 protein: CATSSKQGGVYEQYF

clone size: -
J gene: TRBJ2-2
D gene: -
V gene: TRBV19
CDR3 DNA: TGTGCCAGTAGCCGGGGTTGGGAGCTGTTTTTT
CDR3 protein: CASSRGWELFF

clone size: once
J gene: TRBJ1-1
D gene: TRBD1
V gene: TRBV2
CDR3 DNA: TGTGCCAGCAGGAGACAGGGATTGAACACTGAAGCTTTCTTT
CDR3 protein: CASRRQGLNTEAFF

clone size: -
J gene: TRBJ2-7
D gene: TRBD2
V gene: TRBV2
CDR3 DNA: TGTGCCAGCAGTGGGGTGGGACTAGCGGGAGGCGAGCAGTACTTC
CDR3 protein: CASSGVGLAGGEQYF

clone size: few
J gene: TRBJ1-6
D gene: -
V gene: TRBV10-3
CDR3 DNA: TGTGCCATCAGTGGCGGGCCGGGGACCCTCCACTTT
CDR3 protein: CAISGGPGTLHF

clone size: once
J gene: TRBJ2-7
D gene: -
V gene: TRBV4-2
CDR3 DNA: TGTGCCAGCAGCCAACATAGAGACCTTCCCTACGAGCAGTACTTC
CDR3 protein: CASSQHRDLPYEQYF

clone size: -
J gene: TRBJ1-5
D gene: -
V gene: TRBV29-1
CDR3 DNA: TGCAGTGCTAGGAGGCAGTATAGCAATCAGCCCCAGCATTTT
CDR3 protein: CSARRQYSNQPQHF

clone size: many
J gene: TRBJ2-2
D gene: TRBD1
V gene: TRBV25-1
CDR3 DNA: TGTGCCAGCAGTGATGACAGGGGGAAAAGAAACACCGGGGAGCTGTTTTTT
CDR3 protein: CASSDDRGKRNTGELFF

clone size: -
J gene: TRBJ1-6
D gene: -
V gene: TRBV7-3
CDR3 DNA: TGTGCCCGCAGCTTAGTCAGACACGATAATTCACCCCTCCACTTT
CDR3 protein: CARSLVRHDNSPLHF

clone size: few
J gene: TRBJ2-2
D gene: TRBD1
V gene: TRBV10-1
CDR3 DNA: TGCGCCAGCAGTACGGACCAAGGCCGGGACAGGAAGAAAGCGAACACCGGGGAGCTGTTTTTT
CDR3 protein: CASSTDQGRDRKKANTGELFF

clone size: many
J gene: TRBJ2-7
D gene: TRBD1
V gene: TRBV6-2/TRBV6-3
CDR3 DNA: TGTGCCAGCAGTATCCCCGGGACAGTGTACGAGCAGTACTTC
CDR3 protein: CASSIPGTVYEQYF

clone size: -
J gene: TRBJ1-5
D gene: -
V gene: TRBV2
CDR3 DNA: TGTGCCAGCAGTACGCGGGGGGCGAGCAATCAGCCCCAGCATTTT
CDR3 protein: CASSTRGASNQPQHF

clone size: many
J gene: TRBJ1-1
D gene: -
V gene: TRBV11-3
CDR3 DNA: TGTGCCAGCAGCCCCCGACAGAGCTACATGAACACTGAAGCTTTCTTT
CDR3 protein: CASSPRQSYMNTEAFF

clone size: -
J gene: TRBJ1-5
D gene: TRBD1
V gene: TRBV11-1
CDR3 DNA: TGTGCCAGCAGCTTAGCGGGGACAGGGAGCAATCAGCCCCAGCATTTT
CDR3 protein: CASSLAGTGSNQPQHF

clone size: many
J gene: TRBJ2-1
D gene: -
V gene: TRBV5-1
CDR3 DNA: TGCGCCAGCAGCCTCGGGCTAGGATTCAATGAGCAGTTCTTC
CDR3 protein: CASSLGLGFNEQFF

clone size: medium-sized
J gene: TRBJ2-1
D gene: TRBD2
V gene: TRBV10-3
CDR3 DNA: TGTGCCATCAGTGAGACCTTGACTAGCGGGAGTAAGGATGAGCAGTTCTTC
CDR3 protein: CAISETLTSGSKDEQFF

clone size: many
J gene: TRBJ2-1
D gene: TRBD2
V gene: TRBV4-1
CDR3 DNA: TGCGCCAGCAGCTTTCGCTCGACTAGCGGGCCCAACAATGAGCAGTTCTTC
CDR3 protein: CASSFRSTSGPNNEQFF

clone size: -
J gene: TRBJ1-1
D gene: TRBD1
V gene: TRBV7-3
CDR3 DNA: TGTGCCAGCAGCTCCCAGGGGGCCAATACTGAAGCTTTCTTT
CDR3 protein: CASSSQGANTEAFF

clone size: -
J gene: TRBJ1-1
D gene: TRBD1
V gene: TRBV6-2/TRBV6-3
CDR3 DNA: TGTGCCAGCGGTTACCGGGGACAGGGGGTAAATGGGGCTTTCTTT
CDR3 protein: CASGYRGQGVNGAFF

clone size: -
J gene: TRBJ2-7
D gene: TRBD2
V gene: TRBV25-1
CDR3 DNA: TGTGCCAGCAGCCCATTGGGAGCGGGGGGAACCTACGAGCAGTACTTC
CDR3 protein: CASSPLGAGGTYEQYF

clone size: -
J gene: TRBJ2-7
D gene: -
V gene: TRBV10-3
CDR3 DNA: TGTGCCATCAGTGACGGTTCGCAAGCCTACGAGCAGTACTTC
CDR3 protein: CAISDGSQAYEQYF

clone size: many
J gene: TRBJ2-1
D gene: TRBD2
V gene: TRBV11-2
CDR3 DNA: TGTGCCAGCAGCAACTTATTATTTCGGACTAGCGGGAACAATGAGCAGTTCTTC
CDR3 protein: CASSNLLFRTSGNNEQFF

clone size: -
J gene: TRBJ2-3
D gene: -
V gene: TRBV6-1
CDR3 DNA: TGTGCCAGCAGTGAAGCGGCTAGGGCTTCTGGTAGCACAGATACGCAGTATTTT
CDR3 protein: CASSEAARASGSTDTQYF

clone size: -
J gene: TRBJ1-1
D gene: -
V gene: TRBV7-2
CDR3 DNA: TGTGCCAGTAGTGGGACGAACACTGAAGCTTTCTTT
CDR3 protein: CASSGTNTEAFF